This TCR beta chain was retrieved from a study of T cells in Graves' hyperthyroidism and ophthalmopathy. From RNA transcripts, TCR beta CDR3 regions were amplified. The primer set for the first-round RT-PCR of the TCR CDR3 was HTBI. TCRdb reprocessed the multiplex PCR reads with MiXCR, giving one entry per CDR3 protein. The table lists roughly 380,000 distinct CDR3 sequences, more than 11% of them singletons, with 9.5% to 11% in the top ten. Graves' hyperthyroidism was deemed stable given no ophthalmopathy progression within 18 months. Not enrolled were patients with uncontrolled infection, other autoimmune disease, pregnancy or lactation. The CDR3 covers 14 residues. From germline, CDR1 is MNHNS and CDR2 SASEGT. The V segment lost 6 bases and the J segment 9 bases; nucleotides outside the gene matches: 10.

The sample consisted of blood. This chain uses TRBV6-1 with TRBJ2-1; the match to TRBD1 covers 8 bases. This sequence was found in a woman aged 60 to 75 with Graves' hyperthyroidism. CDR3 sequence: CASRGQGGRTEQFF. CDR3 DNA sequence: TGTGCCAGCAGAGGACAGGGCGGGCGGACTGAGCAGTTCTTC.